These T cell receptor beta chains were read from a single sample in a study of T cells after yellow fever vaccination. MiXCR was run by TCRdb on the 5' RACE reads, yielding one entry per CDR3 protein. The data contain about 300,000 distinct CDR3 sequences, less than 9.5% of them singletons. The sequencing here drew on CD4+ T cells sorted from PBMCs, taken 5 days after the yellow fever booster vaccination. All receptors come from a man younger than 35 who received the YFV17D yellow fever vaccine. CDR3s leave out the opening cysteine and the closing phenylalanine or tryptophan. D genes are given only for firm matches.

CDR3: ASSPLAGGHQETQY
D: TRBD2
J: TRBJ2-5
V: TRBV5-1

CDR3: SAPGLAKETQY
D: TRBD2
J: TRBJ2-5
V: TRBV20-1

CDR3: ASSLRGSGANVLT
D: NA
J: TRBJ2-6
V: TRBV12-3/TRBV12-4

CDR3: ASSPTGTSAGELF
D: TRBD2
J: TRBJ2-2
V: TRBV7-3

CDR3: ASRRTGEEEAF
D: NA
J: TRBJ1-1
V: TRBV5-1

CDR3: ASSLLPPGQDTQY
D: NA
J: TRBJ2-3
V: TRBV5-1

CDR3: ASSQDWRSWVHEQY
D: NA
J: TRBJ2-7
V: TRBV4-3

CDR3: ASSQARGAGQPQH
D: NA
J: TRBJ1-5
V: TRBV3-1

CDR3: ASSLERTAGYNEQF
D: NA
J: TRBJ2-1
V: TRBV5-1

CDR3: ASSVIVGNTEAF
D: NA
J: TRBJ1-1
V: TRBV28

CDR3: ASSLTAGTYEQY
D: TRBD2
J: TRBJ2-7
V: TRBV4-2

CDR3: ASSWTGHTEAF
D: TRBD1
J: TRBJ1-1
V: TRBV5-6

CDR3: ASSVAPDHQETQY
D: NA
J: TRBJ2-5
V: TRBV9

CDR3: ASSLISGGSPQY
D: TRBD2
J: TRBJ2-3
V: TRBV7-3

CDR3: ASSLAPGQGAGEKLF
D: TRBD1
J: TRBJ1-4
V: TRBV5-1

CDR3: ASSLARDRVAGANVLT
D: TRBD1
J: TRBJ2-6
V: TRBV5-1

CDR3: ASSQDGTDTQY
D: NA
J: TRBJ2-3
V: TRBV19

CDR3: ASRLGQSNVQETQY
D: NA
J: TRBJ2-5
V: TRBV7-9

CDR3: ASLLRGSGNTIY
D: NA
J: TRBJ1-3
V: TRBV19

CDR3: ASSPGTGGTDTQY
D: TRBD1
J: TRBJ2-3
V: TRBV5-1

CDR3: ASSLGRGQGSTDTQY
D: NA
J: TRBJ2-3
V: TRBV5-1

CDR3: ATSTPGTDTQY
D: NA
J: TRBJ2-3
V: TRBV6-5

CDR3: ASSPREGNRQF
D: NA
J: TRBJ2-1
V: TRBV11-3

CDR3: ASSYPGLVETQY
D: NA
J: TRBJ2-5
V: TRBV5-1

CDR3: ASSFLGLNSPLH
D: NA
J: TRBJ1-6
V: TRBV7-2

CDR3: ASSEYSGSSGNTIY
D: NA
J: TRBJ1-3
V: TRBV9

CDR3: ASSYPQRFIDTQY
D: NA
J: TRBJ2-3
V: TRBV6-6